These 12 T cell receptor beta chains were sequenced from one sample in a study of blood T cell repertoires in COVID-19 (dated by TCRdb to 2018 to 2021). Libraries were made using the immunoSEQ multiplex PCR assay. Not all clones reach the TCRdb copy of this immuneACCESS table, which keeps in-frame sequences only. Checked studies attribute under half of the gap to unresolved V genes and leave the rest unexplained. The sample has roughly 380,000 clones on record, more than 70% of them singletons. The ten largest clones add up to 1% to 1.5% of the sample. Sample: PBMCs or T cells enriched from blood (not recorded which). The receptor set was obtained from a man aged 25-45 years who had recovered from COVID-19.

The rearrangement joins TRBV11-2 to TRBJ2-2, with TRBD2 identical over 9 bases. With 2 bases clipped from V and 4 bases from J, the junction kept 8 bases outside the gene matches. The CDR3 has 17 amino acids. Germline V CDR1 and CDR2: SGHAT, FQNNGV. CDR3 loop: CASSLNPSGIITGELFF. The CDR3 bases are TGTGCCAGCAGCTTAAATCCTAGCGGGATTATCACCGGGGAGCTGTTTTTT. The entire variable domain, with the rest obtained from reference TRBV11-2 and TRBJ2-2, is as follows: EAGVAQSPRYKIIEKRQSVAFWCNPISGHATLYWYQQILGQGPKLLIQFQNNGVVDDSQLPKDRFSAERLKGVDSTLKIQPAKLEDSAVYLCASSLNPSGIITGELFFGEGSRLTVL.

The chain links TRBV27 to TRBJ1-2; possibly TRBD1 for D (5 bases). CDR3 length: 13 amino acids. Germline-derived CDR1 and CDR2 are MNHEY and SMNVEV (reference sequence). V was pared by 8 bases and J by 8 bases, with 18 bases between. Here the CDR3 reads CASGRVTLEGYTF. The CDR3 region has the DNA TGTGCCAGCGGCAGGGTAACTTTGGAGGGCTACACCTTC.

This clone occurred once. The chain combines TRBV5-1 with TRBJ1-1; D might be TRBD1 (6 bases). The CDR3 has 14 amino acids. Trimming took off 0 bases at V and 3 bases at J, with 9 bases between the two ends. Germline assignment: CDR1 SGHRS and CDR2 YFSETQ. The CDR3 region is CASSLEQGDTEAFF. CDR3 bases: TGCGCCAGCAGCTTGGAACAGGGCGACACTGAAGCTTTCTTT.

Worth noting for this clone: A much larger clone sits a single nucleotide away, making a read error possible. This chain connects TRBV28 to TRBJ2-7; unclear D gene. Trimming left V 5 bases short and J 3 bases short, with 5 bases between. Germline loops: CDR1 MDHEN, CDR2 SYDVKM. The CDR3 sequence is 11 residues long. CDR3 loop: CASSQDYEQYF. In DNA form, the CDR3 reads TGTGCCAGCAGTCAGGACTACGAGCAGTACTTC. The full variable domain, its missing parts supplied by reference TRBV28 and TRBJ2-7, is DVKVTQSSRYLVKRTGEKVFLECVQDMDHENMFWYRQDPGLGLRLIYFSYDVKMKEKGDIPEGYSVSREKKERFSLILESASTNQTSMYLCASSQDYEQYFGPGTRLTVT.

This clone was seen a few times. This specimen includes other DNA sequences encoding the same CDR3. This sequence joins TRBV9 and TRBJ1-3; D is unclear. The V gene lost 0 bases and the J gene lost 4 bases, with 5 bases spanning the gap. Looked up from germline, CDR1 is SGDLS and CDR2 is YYNGEE. This CDR3 spans 13 amino acids. Here the CDR3 DNA reads TGTGCCAGCAGCGTAGACTTAGGAAACACCATATATTTT. Amino acid sequence: CASSVDLGNTIYF.

The rearrangement links TRBV12-3 or TRBV12-4 to TRBJ2-2; D remains unclear. This CDR3 has 12 residues. V was clipped by 3 bases and J by 5 bases, with 4 bases between them. CDR3 sequence: CASSFGTGELFF. DNA for the CDR3: TGTGCCAGCAGTTTCGGTACCGGGGAGCTGTTTTTT.

The V call is TRBV2, the J call TRBJ2-3, with 11 positions matching TRBD2. V gave up 11 bases and J gave up 6 bases; unmatched junction bases: 16. CDR1 is SNHLY, CDR2 FYNNEI, per germline. The length of the CDR3 is 16 residues. The CDR3: CAVHTGSGGARDTQYF. CDR3 bases: TGTGCCGTCCACACAGGTAGCGGGGGGGCCCGGGATACGCAGTATTTT.

In the case of this clone: The same CDR3 is also encoded by other DNA sequences in this sample. The chain uses TRBV10-2 and TRBJ1-4, with TRBD1 matching 9 bases. V lost 8 bases, J lost 6 bases, and 1 base stayed unmatched. There are 12 residues in the CDR3. Germline values: CDR1 WSHSY, CDR2 SAAADI. Here the CDR3 DNA reads TGCGCCAGCCGACAGGGGGATGAAAAACTGTTTTTT. It codes for CASRQGDEKLFF.

This clone has just a few counts. V and J are TRBV7-2 and TRBJ1-4; 10 nucleotides match TRBD1. After removal of 4 bases from V and 8 bases from J, the junction contained 4 bases not matched to a gene. The CDR3 is 14 amino acids. The germline CDR1 and CDR2 sequences are SGHTA and FQGNSA. CDR3 sequence reads: CASSSGQGREKLFF. In DNA form, the CDR3 reads TGTGCCAGCAGCTCGGGACAGGGGAGAGAAAAACTGTTTTTT.

CDR3 sequence reads: CASSLPDGSYEQYF. The CDR3, as DNA: TGTGCCAGCAGCTTACCCGATGGGAGTTACGAGCAGTACTTC. The V gene is TRBV5-4, the J gene TRBJ2-7; possible D gene TRBD2, 5 bases. In germline, CDR1 is SGHNT, CDR2 YYREEE (reference sequence). V was clipped by 2 bases and J by 4 bases, with 13 bases between them. This CDR3 has 14 residues.

The CDR3 loop reads CASSPLGGPYTF. As DNA, the CDR3 is TGTGCCAGTAGCCCATTGGGCGGGCCTTACACCTTC. The chain recombines TRBV19 with TRBJ1-2, with D hard to call. The CDR3 spans 12 residues. Germline values: CDR1 LNHDA, CDR2 SQIVND (reference sequence). The ends were cut back, 6 bases at V and 11 bases at J, with 16 bases in the middle.

This chain connects TRBV27 to TRBJ2-1; 10 positions match TRBD2. CDR3 size: 15 residues. V lost 5 bases, J lost 8 bases, and 9 bases stayed unmatched. Per the germline V gene, CDR1 is MNHEY and CDR2 is SMNVEV (reference sequence). The CDR3: CASSPRAGGLDEQFF. CDR3 sequence (DNA): TGTGCCAGCAGTCCCCGAGCGGGGGGGTTAGATGAGCAGTTCTTC.